This T cell receptor (beta chain) is drawn from a study of shared clonotypes between healthy human individuals (dated by TCRdb to the early 2020s). About the investigation overall: The cohort included three men and a couple of women between 18 and 49 years of age. Between about 0.94 and 8.9 billion PBMCs per donor were obtained by leukapheresis. Libraries were prepared and TCR repertoires were sequenced by different laboratories using diverse techniques, in order to increase sequencing depth and limit assay-specific biases. The study deeply sequenced blood TCR repertoires of five healthy adults to estimate repertoire size and the extent of clonotype sharing between individuals.

Results the study describes overall, beyond this receptor: The genetic and exposure-history diversity represented was limited by the small number of donors. Pairwise subsampling led to the expectation that sequencing depth would affect the degree of clonotype sharing among donors. Sampling was limited to blood, and TCR repertoires in tissue likely differ from TCR repertoires in blood.

Donors were healthy HIV-negative adults with no recently reported acute infections or vaccinations. Only Caucasian adults living in Nashville, Tennessee, USA were represented among the donors. For unsorted samples, some 90 million PBMCs were counted and genomic DNA was extracted with the QIAamp DNA Blood Mini kit. Blood was collected by leukapheresis, and PBMCs were isolated by Ficoll-Histopaque density gradient centrifugation and then cryopreserved in liquid nitrogen vapor phase. Using the deep immunoSEQ assay, TCR CDR3 regions were amplified from genomic DNA by multiplex PCR. For each cell subset, the extracted genomic DNA was distributed evenly across all wells of several immunoSEQ 96-well plates, and each plate served as one replicate. For unsorted PBMC, each replicate PCR was loaded with approximately 300 ng genomic DNA, equivalent to about 33,000 T cell genomes. Genomic DNA from unsorted PBMC was sequenced over ten immunoSEQ deep assay plates. Purified libraries were measured with a Qubit 3.0 fluorometer, size-checked on a Bioanalyzer 2100, and measured again with the KAPA Library Quantification kit. A separate single-read 150-cycle Illumina NextSeq 550 flow cell was used to sequence each immunoSEQ 96-well plate. As for the authors' bioinformatics: Because the immunoSEQ output held only junctional sequences and lacked quality scores, the filtering could not match the filtering applied to full-length reads. Sequences were annotated with PyIR, a Python wrapper for IgBLAST v1.9, and V/J genes and CDR3 were assigned using IMGT germline references. Reads were filtered out if the reads had weak V/J assignments (E-value above 1e-6), no CDR3, stop codons, out-of-frame junctions, or ambiguous translated residues. V3J clonotypes were defined by identical inferred V gene, J gene, and CDR3 amino acid sequence. Percentage overlap between repertoires was calculated by dividing the number of shared unique clonotypes by the size of the smaller repertoire. Richness of each repertoire was evaluated using RTK rarefaction, the Chao1 estimator, and Recon v2.1 estimates of unobserved clonotypes. TCRdb took this table from immuneACCESS and kept in-frame rearrangements with V and J called. Such tables lack part of the clones; where checked against another copy, unresolved V genes explain under half of the gap, and the rest is unexplained. V and J calls and clone size are given by that table; D and trimming were obtained from the DNA. In all, the sample holds fewer than 600,000 clones, and 70% to 80% of those were seen once. Clones ranked in the top ten supply approximately 12% of the sample.

With respect to this clone: It has no known antigen specificity. Base qualities are not recorded, but no much larger clone differs from it by a single base.

The germline ends are 7 bases apart after V is trimmed by 1 base and J by 0 bases. The CDR3 holds 15 amino acids from the cysteine to the phenylalanine. CDR3 DNA is the only sequence kept; it has 45 bases, read in frame from the first base. The germline V gene specifies LGHNA as CDR1 and YSLEER as CDR2. In this chain, TRBV4-3 is recombined with TRBJ2-1; no D gene is confidently identified. The TCR was taken from a woman aged 40 to 50 in good health. Some clones in this sample may be carry-over from other donors' samples. Sequencing used PBMCs. The DNA sequence reads TGCGCCAGCAGCCAAGGGACGAGCTCCTACAATGAGCAGTTCTTC. It translates to CASSQGTSSYNEQFF.